One and the same sample provided the 6 T cell receptor beta chains below, sequenced in a study of early stage breast cancer tumors. Generated by immunoSEQ multiplex PCR, the TCRdb table keeps only in-frame clones and is missing some. In the table there are about 36,000 clones, less than 80% of which are singletons. Material for sequencing was blood. The origin of the receptors is a person aged 55 to 69 with breast cancer.

The rearrangement links TRBV6-1 to TRBJ2-5; TRBD2 matches at 10 bases. V was clipped by 0 bases and J by 5 bases; unmatched bases: 3. This CDR3 has 15 residues. CDR1 MNHNS and CDR2 SASEGT come from the germline V gene. CDR3 coding DNA: TGTGCCAGCAGTGAAGCAGCGGGGGGGCAGGAGACCCAGTACTTC. It specifies CASSEAAGGQETQYF.

The chain is built from TRBV6-5 and TRBJ1-1, with 7 bases matching TRBD1. The trim removed 6 bases at V and 1 base at J, leaving 8 bases unmatched. CDR1 and CDR2 from the germline V gene are MNHEY and SVGAGI. The CDR3 has 15 amino acids. The CDR3 bases are TGTGCCAGCAGCCCCGACAGGGCAAGGAACACTGAAGCTTTCTTT. The encoded protein is CASSPDRARNTEAFF.

The chain combines TRBV28 with TRBJ2-3, with D possibly matching TRBD2 (5 bases). Germline V lookup: CDR1 MDHEN, CDR2 SYDVKM. Between the trimmed V and J ends, which lost 7 bases and 0 bases, there was a span of 11 bases. The CDR3 is 14 amino acids. The CDR3 sequence: CASTYQRSTDTQYF. The CDR3 region has the DNA TGTGCCAGCACTTACCAGCGGAGCACAGATACGCAGTATTTT.

The chain links TRBV6-1 to TRBJ1-5, with TRBD1 matching 8 bases. V was pared by 4 bases and J by 5 bases, with 4 bases of the junction left unmatched. This CDR3 comprises 14 residues. CDR1 and CDR2 (germline): MNHNS, SASEGT. The CDR3 loop reads CASSARGHYQPQHF. CDR3 sequence (DNA): TGTGCCAGCAGTGCCAGGGGGCATTATCAGCCCCAGCATTTT.

V usage is TRBV6-5 and J usage is TRBJ1-1, with unresolved D. The germline CDR1 and CDR2 sequences are MNHEY and SVGAGI. The CDR3 is 13 residues long. The germline V and J ends were trimmed by 6 bases and 1 base, with 9 bases remaining between them. The CDR3 reads CASSPNRNTEAFF. The CDR3 nucleotides are TGTGCCAGCAGCCCGAACAGGAACACTGAAGCTTTCTTT.

This chain joins TRBV7-8 and TRBJ2-7, with 11 bases aligning to TRBD2. Germline assignment: CDR1 SGHVS and CDR2 FQNEAQ. V trimming: 4 bases; J trimming: 2 bases; junction bases outside the gene matches: 4. The CDR3 is 15 amino acids. DNA of the CDR3: TGTGCCAGCAGCTCCTTTAGCGGGGGGGCCTACGAGCAGTACTTC. Protein product: CASSSFSGGAYEQYF.